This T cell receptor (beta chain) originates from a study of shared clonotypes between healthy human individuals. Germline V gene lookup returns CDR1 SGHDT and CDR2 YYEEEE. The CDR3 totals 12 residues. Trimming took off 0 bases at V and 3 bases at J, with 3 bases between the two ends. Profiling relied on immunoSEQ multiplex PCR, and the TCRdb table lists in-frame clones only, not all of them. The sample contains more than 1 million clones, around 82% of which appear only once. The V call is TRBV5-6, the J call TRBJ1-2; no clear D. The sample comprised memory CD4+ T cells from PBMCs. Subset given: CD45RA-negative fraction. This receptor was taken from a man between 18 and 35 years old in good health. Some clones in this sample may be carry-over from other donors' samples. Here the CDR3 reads CASSLGYYGYTF. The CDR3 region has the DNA TGTGCCAGCAGCTTGGGGTACTATGGCTACACCTTC.